This T cell receptor (beta chain) was found in a study of vaccination and CD4 T cells after COVID-19. The Oncomine TCR Beta short-read assay was applied to DNA of cultured CD4+ T cells. Via MiXCR, TCRdb re-called the PCR reads, giving one row per CDR3 protein. The sample lists around 15,000 distinct CDR3 sequences, roughly 75% occurring once. With respect to this clonotype: What it binds is unknown.

The treatment is: approximately 11-day PBMC culture with coronavirus spike peptide pools or control peptides (ViraFEST assay). Scientists separated out CD4+ T cells through negative selection following 10 days in culture. There are 13 residues in the CDR3. J was trimmed by 7 bases and V by 1 base; bases with no gene match: 5. Per the germline V gene, CDR1 is DFQATT and CDR2 is SNEGSKA (reference sequence). This clonotype was sampled from a human donor who received a COVID-19 vaccine. The chain has TRBV20-1 and TRBJ1-2, with 8 bases lining up with TRBD1. This specimen consisted of CD4+ T cells from blood, cultured in vitro, obtained after SARS-CoV-2 vaccination. CDR3 nucleotide sequence: TGCAGTGCTAGAGTGACAGGGGTTGGTGGCTACACCTTC. Protein product: CSARVTGVGGYTF.